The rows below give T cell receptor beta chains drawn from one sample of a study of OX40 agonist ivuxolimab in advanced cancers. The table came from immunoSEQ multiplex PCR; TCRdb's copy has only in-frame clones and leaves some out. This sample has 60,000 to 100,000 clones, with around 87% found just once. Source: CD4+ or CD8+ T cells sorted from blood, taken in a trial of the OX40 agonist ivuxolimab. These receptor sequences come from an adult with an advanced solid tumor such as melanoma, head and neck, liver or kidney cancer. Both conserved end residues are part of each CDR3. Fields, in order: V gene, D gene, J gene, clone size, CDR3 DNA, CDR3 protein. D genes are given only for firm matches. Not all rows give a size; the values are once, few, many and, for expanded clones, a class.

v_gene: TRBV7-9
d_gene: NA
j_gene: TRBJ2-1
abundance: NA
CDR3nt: TGTGCCAGCAGCTTACAAGTGCACCTCTCCTACAATGAGCAGTTCTTC
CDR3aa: CASSLQVHLSYNEQFF

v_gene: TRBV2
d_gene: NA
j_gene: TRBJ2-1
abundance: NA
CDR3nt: TGTGCCAGCAGAGCTCTGGTGGGCTCCTACAATGAGCAGTTCTTC
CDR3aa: CASRALVGSYNEQFF

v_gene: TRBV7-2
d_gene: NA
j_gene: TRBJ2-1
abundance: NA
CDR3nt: TGTGCCAGCAGCTCGGGGTCCTACAATGAGCAGTTCTTC
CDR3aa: CASSSGSYNEQFF

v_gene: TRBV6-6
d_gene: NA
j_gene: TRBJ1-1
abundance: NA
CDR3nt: TGTGCCAGCACCCCGACAGTTATGAACACTGAAGCTTTCTTT
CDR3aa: CASTPTVMNTEAFF

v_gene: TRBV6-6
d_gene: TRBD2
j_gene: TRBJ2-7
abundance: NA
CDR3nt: TGTGCCAGCAGTTACTCCGGGGGGACTTCCTACGAGCAGTACTTC
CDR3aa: CASSYSGGTSYEQYF

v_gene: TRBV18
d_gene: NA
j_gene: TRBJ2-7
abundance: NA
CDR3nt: TGTGCCAGCTCACCAGATTCGCAGGGCGAGCAGTACTTC
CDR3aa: CASSPDSQGEQYF

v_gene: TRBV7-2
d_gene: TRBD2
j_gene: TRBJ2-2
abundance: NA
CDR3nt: TGTGCCAGCAGCCCTAGCGGAGCGAACACCGGGGAGCTGTTTTTT
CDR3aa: CASSPSGANTGELFF

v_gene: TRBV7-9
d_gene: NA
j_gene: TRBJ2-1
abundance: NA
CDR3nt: TGTGCCAGCAGCTTAAGTGGGGATGAGCAGTTCTTC
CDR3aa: CASSLSGDEQFF

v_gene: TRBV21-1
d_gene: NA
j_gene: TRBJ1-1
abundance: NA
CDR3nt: TGTGCCAGCAGCTCTCAACTGGGGAAGAAGTCGTTGAACACTGAAGCTTTCTTT
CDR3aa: CASSSQLGKKSLNTEAFF

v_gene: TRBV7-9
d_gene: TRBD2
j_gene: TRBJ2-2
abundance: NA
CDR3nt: TGTGCCAGCAGCTTAGCGGGACTAGCCACCGGGGAGCTGTTTTTT
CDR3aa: CASSLAGLATGELFF

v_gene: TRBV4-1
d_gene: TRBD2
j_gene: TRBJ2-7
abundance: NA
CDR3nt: TGCGCCAGCAGCCAACCGGGACTAGCCTCCTCCTACGAGCAGTACTTC
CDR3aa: CASSQPGLASSYEQYF

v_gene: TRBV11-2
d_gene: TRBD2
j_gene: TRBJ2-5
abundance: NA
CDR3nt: TGTGCCAGCAGCTTGGGAGCGGGAGTTGGCCAAGAGACCCAGTACTTC
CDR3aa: CASSLGAGVGQETQYF

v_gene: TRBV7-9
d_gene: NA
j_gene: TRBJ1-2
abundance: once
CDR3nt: TGTGCCAGCAGCCCTAAGGGGTCCTATGGCTACACCTTC
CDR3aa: CASSPKGSYGYTF

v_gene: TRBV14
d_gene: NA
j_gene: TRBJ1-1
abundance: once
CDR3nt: TGTGCCAGCAGCCACCCCCCCGCGGCGGGAATGAACACTGAAGCTTTCTTT
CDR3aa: CASSHPPAAGMNTEAFF

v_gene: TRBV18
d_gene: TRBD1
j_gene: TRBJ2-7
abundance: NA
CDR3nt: TGTGCCAGCTCACCCCGGACAGGGGCGGACCACGAGCAGTACTTC
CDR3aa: CASSPRTGADHEQYF

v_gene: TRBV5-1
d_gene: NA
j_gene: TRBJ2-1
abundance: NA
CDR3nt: TGCGCCAGCAGCTCCCCCTCGCTAGGATACAATGAGCAGTTCTTC
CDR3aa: CASSSPSLGYNEQFF

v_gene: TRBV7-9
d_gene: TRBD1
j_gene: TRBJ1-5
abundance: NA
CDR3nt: TGTGCCAGCAGCCCTTGGGGACAGGGTTTTGATCAGCCCCAGCATTTT
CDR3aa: CASSPWGQGFDQPQHF

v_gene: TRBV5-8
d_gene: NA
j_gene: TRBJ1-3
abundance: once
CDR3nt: TGTGCCAGCAGCTCGGGGGGATTCACCATATATTTT
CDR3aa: CASSSGGFTIYF

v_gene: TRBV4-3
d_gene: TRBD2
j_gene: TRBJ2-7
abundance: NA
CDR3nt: TGCGCCAGCAGCCAAGAACTAGCGAGTGGTGTCCACGAGCAGTACTTC
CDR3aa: CASSQELASGVHEQYF

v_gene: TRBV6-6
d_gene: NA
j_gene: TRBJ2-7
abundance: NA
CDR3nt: TGTGCCAGCAGCCCGGAGGGTTACGAGCAGTACTTC
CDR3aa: CASSPEGYEQYF

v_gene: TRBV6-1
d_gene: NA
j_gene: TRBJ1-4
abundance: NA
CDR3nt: TGTGCCAGCAGTTGGCAGGGATCTAATGAAAAACTGTTTTTT
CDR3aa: CASSWQGSNEKLFF

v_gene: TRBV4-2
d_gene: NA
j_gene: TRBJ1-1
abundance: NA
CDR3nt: TGTGCCAGCAGCCAGGGGGTCACTGAAGCTTTCTTT
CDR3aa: CASSQGVTEAFF

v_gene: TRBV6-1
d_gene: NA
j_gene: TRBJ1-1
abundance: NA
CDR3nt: TGTGCCAGCAGTGGCCAGGGAATGGGGGCTTTCTTT
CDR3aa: CASSGQGMGAFF

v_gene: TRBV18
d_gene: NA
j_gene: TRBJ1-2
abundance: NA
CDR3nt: TGTGCCAGCTCACCACGGGATGCGGGTTCCTATGGCTACACCTTC
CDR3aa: CASSPRDAGSYGYTF

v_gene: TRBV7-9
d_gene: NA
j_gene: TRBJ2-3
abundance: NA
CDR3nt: TGTGCCAGCAGCTCGGACATTCGATATACGCAGTATTTT
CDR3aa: CASSSDIRYTQYF